The clone carrying this T cell receptor beta chain was recorded at least ten times. Antigen unknown. The SP2 primer and nested alpha and beta constant region primers amplified ligated cDNA in four rounds. Blood and skin TCR RNA was reverse transcribed with alpha and beta constant primers. TCRdb called the 5' RACE reads again in MiXCR, with one record for every CDR3 protein. The sample has about 57,000 distinct CDR3 sequences, 6.5% to 8.5% seen once. CDR3 size: 14 residues. The V end was cut by 3 bases, the J end by 0 bases, with 9 bases between. The V gene's germline CDR1 is SGHRS and CDR2 YFSETQ. The library had UMIs added by 3' ligation of an oligonucleotide to TCR cDNA. Adult healthy volunteers gave 2.5 ml peripheral blood for whole-blood RNA. Reverse transcription used DNase-treated unsorted total RNA, aiming for about 1 to 1000 ng. The data stem from a study of naive and memory T cell subsets. Study-wide findings and caveats: The RNA method is potentially sensitive to activation and differentiation changes.

This receptor was obtained from a female donor in good health. The chain has TRBV5-1 and TRBJ1-2, with no clear D. The CDR3 DNA reads TGCGCCAGCAGCTCCGTCGATCCTAACTATGGCTACACCTTC. This translates into CASSSVDPNYGYTF.